These 17 T cell receptor beta chains were all obtained from the same sample, sequenced in a study of blood T cell repertoires in COVID-19. Only in-frame clones appear in the TCRdb table, and some are missing; sequencing was by immunoSEQ multiplex PCR. The table lists around 210,000 clones, 88% of them singletons. Sequencing used peripheral blood. Every receptor here comes from a man over 45 with COVID-19, enrolled during active disease.

This rearrangement joins TRBV7-9 to TRBJ2-5; TRBD1 matches 7 bases. V shed 1 base and J 5 bases; nucleotides not matched to a gene: 7. CDR1 SEHNR and CDR2 FQNEAQ come from the germline V gene (reference sequence). There are 15 residues in the CDR3. The CDR3 here is CASSLGDRPGETQYF. CDR3 sequence (DNA): TGTGCCAGCAGCTTAGGGGACAGACCAGGGGAGACCCAGTACTTC.

This clone was recorded once. The rearrangement uses TRBV5-6 and TRBJ1-6, with TRBD1 identical over 11 bases. Trimming cost V 3 bases and J 4 bases; bases outside gene matches: 3. The V gene's germline CDR1 is SGHDT and CDR2 YYEEEE. This CDR3 comprises 16 residues. In DNA, the CDR3 is TGTGCCAGCAGCTGGGACAGGGGGTCTTATAATTCACCCCTCCACTTT. Translating gives CASSWDRGSYNSPLHF.

The gene calls are TRBV10-2 and TRBJ2-4, with D possibly being TRBD1 (6 bases). Germline V gene data show CDR1 as WSHSY and CDR2 as SAAADI. This CDR3 is built from 13 residues. Between the trimmed V and J ends, which lost 8 bases and 5 bases, there was a span of 13 bases. The CDR3 spells CASGQGGENIQYF. DNA of the CDR3: TGCGCCAGCGGACAAGGGGGTGAAAACATTCAGTACTTC.

This chain joins TRBV6-2 or TRBV6-3 and TRBJ2-1; 11 positions match TRBD2. V shed 6 bases, J shed 7 bases, and the junction held 8 bases outside the gene matches. This CDR3 spans 15 amino acids. Germline V gene lookup returns CDR1 MNHEY and CDR2 SVGEGT. The CDR3 bases are TGTGCCAGCAGCCGTCTAGCGGGAGGAGCGAATGAGCAGTTCTTC. Its translation: CASSRLAGGANEQFF.

This clone was seen more than once but under ten times. The chain uses TRBV30 and TRBJ1-2; TRBD1 aligns across 8 bases. This CDR3 region has 11 residues. V was clipped by 5 bases and J by 8 bases; unmatched bases: 4. Germline loops: CDR1 GTSNPN, CDR2 SVGIG (reference sequence). CDR3 in amino acids: CAWDRGRGYTF. CDR3 coding DNA: TGTGCCTGGGACAGGGGACGAGGCTACACCTTC.

This clone was seen a single time. This sequence joins TRBV7-9 and TRBJ2-3; 7 nucleotides agree with TRBD2. Looked up from germline, CDR1 is SEHNR and CDR2 is FQNEAQ (reference sequence). The CDR3 loop spans 17 amino acids. Trimming removed 4 bases from V and 1 base from J; junction bases left unmatched: 11. The CDR3 sequence is CASSSTWGGSGTDTQYF. CDR3 DNA sequence: TGTGCCAGCAGCTCCACGTGGGGGGGGTCCGGCACAGATACGCAGTATTTT. Complete variable domain (other parts from reference TRBV7-9 and TRBJ2-3): DTGVSQNPRHKITKRGQNVTFRCDPISEHNRLYWYRQTLGQGPEFLTYFQNEAQLEKSRLLSDRFSAERPKGSFSTLEIQRTEQGDSAMYLCASSSTWGGSGTDTQYFGPGTRLTVL.

The CDR3 coding sequence is TGTGCCAGCAGCGGCGGGGGGGAGGAAGAAAAACTGTTTTTT. Its translation is CASSGGGEEEKLFF. The chain recombines TRBV7-9 with TRBJ1-4; the D gene is possibly TRBD1 (5 bases). Trimming took off 5 bases at V and 8 bases at J, with 15 bases between the two ends. Per the germline V gene, CDR1 is SEHNR and CDR2 is FQNEAQ (reference sequence). The CDR3 sequence is 14 residues long.

V and J are TRBV7-9 and TRBJ2-2; D is unresolved. The CDR3 is made up of 14 amino acids. The V end lost 3 bases, the J end lost 4 bases, and 9 bases lay between the germline ends. The germline V gene encodes CDR1 SEHNR and CDR2 FQNEAQ (reference sequence). The CDR3 spells CASSFEPVTGELFF. CDR3 coding DNA: TGTGCCAGCAGCTTTGAGCCTGTCACCGGGGAGCTGTTTTTT.

This clone is a singleton in its sample. The gene calls are TRBV6-5 and TRBJ2-1; 12 positions agree with TRBD2. In germline, CDR1 is MNHEY, CDR2 SVGAGI. This CDR3 comprises 15 residues. Trimming cost V 2 bases and J 8 bases; bases outside gene matches: 4. This CDR3 reads CASSYGLAGGHEQFF. The CDR3 DNA follows: TGTGCCAGCAGTTACGGGCTAGCGGGGGGGCATGAGCAGTTCTTC.

The V gene is TRBV5-1, the J gene TRBJ1-2; the D is unclear. Germline CDR1 is SGHRS and CDR2 is YFSETQ. V lost 4 bases to trimming and J lost 3 bases, with 16 bases between them. The CDR3 spans 15 residues. This CDR3 is CASSPGESEYYGYTF. CDR3 in DNA: TGCGCCAGCAGCCCCGGTGAGTCGGAGTACTATGGCTACACCTTC.

The V call is TRBV5-1, the J call TRBJ2-5, with 8 positions matching TRBD1. CDR1 is SGHRS and CDR2 is YFSETQ in the germline V gene. V trimming: 5 bases; J trimming: 5 bases; junction bases outside the gene matches: 11. The CDR3 extends over 15 amino acids. CDR3 residues: CASSNQARGRETQYF. For the CDR3, the DNA is TGCGCCAGCAGTAACCAGGCCAGGGGGCGGGAGACCCAGTACTTC.

The chain employs TRBV3-1 (or the pseudogene TRBV3-2) and TRBJ1-1, with 11 bases identical to TRBD1. Germline V gene lookup returns CDR1 LGHDT and CDR2 YNNKEL (reference sequence). CDR3 length equals 14 residues. Losses at the gene ends were 4 bases for V and 8 bases for J; bases not matched to a gene: 6. The CDR3 spells CASSPQDRGQEAFF. As DNA, the CDR3 is TGTGCCAGCAGCCCACAGGACAGGGGGCAAGAAGCTTTCTTT.

This clone appeared once. The chain combines TRBV6-5 with TRBJ1-3, with 7 bases fitting TRBD1. Germline V gene sequence: CDR1 MNHEY, CDR2 SVGAGI. The CDR3 sequence is 14 residues long. The V and J ends lost 7 bases and 4 bases, in that order; junction bases with no gene match: 7. CDR3 coding DNA: TGTGCCAGCACCCCGACAGGGACCGGAAACACCATATATTTT. Its translation is CASTPTGTGNTIYF.

V usage is TRBV28 and J usage is TRBJ1-5; the match to TRBD1 covers 8 bases. There are 15 residues in the CDR3. Germline lookup yields CDR1 MDHEN and CDR2 SYDVKM. Unmatched junction bases numbered 11, after V lost 7 bases and J lost 6 bases. CDR3 sequence: CASTLATGGVQPQHF. Written as DNA, the CDR3 is TGTGCCAGCACCCTGGCAACAGGGGGTGTTCAGCCCCAGCATTTT.

This CDR3 reads CASSQRTNFSPLHF. In DNA, the CDR3 is TGTGCCAGCAGCCAGAGGACAAATTTTTCACCCCTCCACTTT. This chain connects TRBV5-6 to TRBJ1-6; D might be TRBD1 (5 bases). The CDR3 extends over 14 amino acids. Germline V gives CDR1 SGHDT, CDR2 YYEEEE. The V gene lost 4 bases and the J gene lost 9 bases, with 14 bases spanning the gap.

The DNA of the CDR3 is TGTGCCAGCTCCCCGGGGACTAGCGGGAGACGGTTGCGGAATGAGCAGTTCTTC. Protein product: CASSPGTSGRRLRNEQFF. This chain uses TRBV18 with TRBJ2-1; TRBD2 matches 14 bases. The CDR3 loop spans 18 amino acids. After removal of 6 bases from V and 7 bases from J, the junction contained 14 bases not matched to a gene. CDR1 KGHSH and CDR2 LQKENI come from the germline V gene.

This chain joins TRBV6-2 or TRBV6-3 and TRBJ2-7; 11 positions match TRBD1. The germline CDR1 and CDR2 sequences are MNHEY and SVGEGT. This CDR3 has 14 amino acids. After removal of 2 bases from V and 6 bases from J, the junction contained 3 bases not matched to a gene. The CDR3 sequence: CASSYAGTGGEQYF. Here the CDR3 DNA reads TGTGCCAGCAGTTACGCCGGGACAGGGGGCGAGCAGTACTTC.